Listed below are T cell receptor beta chains from one sample, sequenced in a study of cytomegalovirus exposure and HLA in healthy donors. TCRdb's copy holds only in-frame clones and misses some; the assay was immunoSEQ multiplex PCR. The repertoire holds 250,000 to 300,000 clones, with 80% to 90% as singletons. Sequencing was carried out using PBMCs. The receptors stem from a woman in her thirties or forties in good health and CMV-seropositive. Both conserved end residues are part of each CDR3. Each record gives: J gene, D gene, V gene, CDR3 length, clone size, CDR3 DNA, CDR3 protein. D genes are given only for firm matches. Clone size appears in some rows only: once, few, many, or a class for an expanded clone.

j_call: TRBJ2-5; d_call: TRBD2; v_call: TRBV7-6; cdr3_length: 14; clone_size: .; cdr3_nt: TGTGCCAGCAGCTTCCGAGCGGGGCAAGAGACCCAGTACTTC; cdr3_aa: CASSFRAGQETQYF
j_call: TRBJ1-3; d_call: .; v_call: TRBV9; cdr3_length: 17; clone_size: .; cdr3_nt: TGTGCCAGCACGAGGGGGGGAGACCCGAGCTCTGGAAACACCATATATTTT; cdr3_aa: CASTRGGDPSSGNTIYF
j_call: TRBJ2-1; d_call: .; v_call: TRBV15; cdr3_length: 14; clone_size: .; cdr3_nt: TGTGCCACCAGCTACATCCCGAACTACAATGAGCAGTTCTTC; cdr3_aa: CATSYIPNYNEQFF
j_call: TRBJ1-2; d_call: .; v_call: TRBV7-2; cdr3_length: 13; clone_size: .; cdr3_nt: TGTGCCAGCAGCTTAGCGGCAGACTATGGCTACACCTTC; cdr3_aa: CASSLAADYGYTF
j_call: TRBJ2-7; d_call: .; v_call: TRBV7-3; cdr3_length: 15; clone_size: .; cdr3_nt: TGTGCCAGCAGCTTATTTTCGGGTTCGGGGTTCGAGCAGTACTTC; cdr3_aa: CASSLFSGSGFEQYF
j_call: TRBJ2-2; d_call: .; v_call: TRBV6-1; cdr3_length: 14; clone_size: .; cdr3_nt: TGTGCCAGCAGTGAATCGGGATACACCGGGGAGCTGTTTTTT; cdr3_aa: CASSESGYTGELFF
j_call: TRBJ2-1; d_call: .; v_call: TRBV10-3; cdr3_length: 15; clone_size: .; cdr3_nt: TGTGCCATCAGTGAGTCAGGCCAGGGGATAAATGAGCAGTTCTTC; cdr3_aa: CAISESGQGINEQFF
j_call: TRBJ2-7; d_call: .; v_call: TRBV27; cdr3_length: 13; clone_size: .; cdr3_nt: TGTGCCAGCAGTTTCTGGCAGGGGAACGAGCAGTACTTC; cdr3_aa: CASSFWQGNEQYF
j_call: TRBJ2-1; d_call: .; v_call: TRBV9; cdr3_length: 12; clone_size: once; cdr3_nt: TGTGCCAGCAGCGATCTTTACAATGAGCAGTTCTTC; cdr3_aa: CASSDLYNEQFF
j_call: TRBJ2-3; d_call: TRBD2; v_call: TRBV19; cdr3_length: 16; clone_size: .; cdr3_nt: TGTGCCAGTAGTACCACCGGGACTAGGGCGTTAGATACGCAGTATTTT; cdr3_aa: CASSTTGTRALDTQYF
j_call: TRBJ1-3; d_call: .; v_call: TRBV30; cdr3_length: 14; clone_size: .; cdr3_nt: TGTGCCTGGAGTGCGGGGTCTCCCGGAAACACCATATATTTT; cdr3_aa: CAWSAGSPGNTIYF
j_call: TRBJ1-5; d_call: .; v_call: TRBV2; cdr3_length: 15; clone_size: .; cdr3_nt: TGTGCCAGCAGTGGGCAGGTCAATAGCAATCAGCCCCAGCATTTT; cdr3_aa: CASSGQVNSNQPQHF
j_call: TRBJ1-1; d_call: .; v_call: TRBV7-2; cdr3_length: 16; clone_size: .; cdr3_nt: TGTGCCAGCAGCGGTCAGGGCGGAGGGGTGAACACTGAAGCTTTCTTT; cdr3_aa: CASSGQGGGVNTEAFF
j_call: TRBJ1-6; d_call: .; v_call: TRBV7-2; cdr3_length: 15; clone_size: .; cdr3_nt: TGTGCCAGCAGCTTAGCCGGGAGTCCGAATTCACCCCTCCACTTT; cdr3_aa: CASSLAGSPNSPLHF
j_call: TRBJ2-5; d_call: .; v_call: TRBV2; cdr3_length: 14; clone_size: .; cdr3_nt: TGTGCCAGCAACGCACATAGGGGATTGGAGACCCAGTACTTC; cdr3_aa: CASNAHRGLETQYF
j_call: TRBJ2-3; d_call: TRBD2; v_call: TRBV5-4; cdr3_length: 16; clone_size: .; cdr3_nt: TGTGCCAGCAGCAAGGGACTAGCGGAGCCCACAGATACGCAGTATTTT; cdr3_aa: CASSKGLAEPTDTQYF
j_call: TRBJ1-1; d_call: .; v_call: TRBV18; cdr3_length: 14; clone_size: .; cdr3_nt: TGTGCCAGCTCACCACAACAGCCCAAAATGGAAGCTTTCTTT; cdr3_aa: CASSPQQPKMEAFF
j_call: TRBJ2-7; d_call: .; v_call: TRBV6-1; cdr3_length: 13; clone_size: .; cdr3_nt: TGTGCCAGCAGTGAAACAGGGAGGGTCGAGCAGTACTTC; cdr3_aa: CASSETGRVEQYF
j_call: TRBJ2-5; d_call: TRBD1; v_call: TRBV7-2; cdr3_length: 16; clone_size: .; cdr3_nt: TGTGCCAGCAGCTTCCCAGCCGGGACAGTTCAAGAGACCCAGTACTTC; cdr3_aa: CASSFPAGTVQETQYF
j_call: TRBJ1-6; d_call: .; v_call: TRBV6-5; cdr3_length: 13; clone_size: .; cdr3_nt: TGTGCCAGCAGTTACGGGAGGGGTTCACCCCTCCACTTT; cdr3_aa: CASSYGRGSPLHF
j_call: TRBJ2-2; d_call: .; v_call: TRBV28; cdr3_length: 14; clone_size: .; cdr3_nt: TGTGCCAGCAGTCTGGGGGGGAACACCGGGGAGCTGTTTTTT; cdr3_aa: CASSLGGNTGELFF
j_call: TRBJ1-1; d_call: .; v_call: TRBV27; cdr3_length: 13; clone_size: .; cdr3_nt: TGTGCCAGCAGTTTAACAATGAACACTGAAGCTTTCTTT; cdr3_aa: CASSLTMNTEAFF
j_call: TRBJ2-1; d_call: TRBD2; v_call: TRBV10-3; cdr3_length: 18; clone_size: once; cdr3_nt: TGTGCCATCAGCCAAGGACTAGCGGGCCCAAGCTCCTACAATGAGCAGTTCTTC; cdr3_aa: CAISQGLAGPSSYNEQFF
j_call: TRBJ1-2; d_call: .; v_call: TRBV9; cdr3_length: 14; clone_size: .; cdr3_nt: TGTGCCAGCAGCCGAACCGACTCTAACTATGGCTACACCTTC; cdr3_aa: CASSRTDSNYGYTF
j_call: TRBJ2-1; d_call: .; v_call: TRBV30; cdr3_length: 15; clone_size: .; cdr3_nt: TGTGCCTGGAGTCGGTTAGCGCAGTCTTACAATGAGCAGTTCTTC; cdr3_aa: CAWSRLAQSYNEQFF
j_call: TRBJ1-1; d_call: .; v_call: TRBV29-1; cdr3_length: 13; clone_size: .; cdr3_nt: TGCAGCGTTGCGGGAGACCGGAACACTGAAGCTTTCTTT; cdr3_aa: CSVAGDRNTEAFF